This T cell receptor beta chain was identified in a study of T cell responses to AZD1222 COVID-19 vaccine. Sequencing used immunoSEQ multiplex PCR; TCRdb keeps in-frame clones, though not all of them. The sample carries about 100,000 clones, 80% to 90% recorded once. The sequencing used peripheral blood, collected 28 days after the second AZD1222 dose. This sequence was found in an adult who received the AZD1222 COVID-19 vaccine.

The CDR3 reads CASSSRDSSSYEQYF. DNA of the CDR3: TGCGCCAGCAGCTCGAGGGACTCATCCTCCTACGAGCAGTACTTC. This sequence joins TRBV5-1 and TRBJ2-7, with D maybe TRBD2 (6 bases). The germline V and J ends were trimmed by 3 bases and 0 bases, with 13 bases remaining between them. CDR3 length equals 15 residues. Per the germline V gene, CDR1 is SGHRS and CDR2 is YFSETQ.